The next 20 T cell receptor beta chains were all read from a single sample in a study of cytomegalovirus exposure and HLA in healthy donors. Assay used: immunoSEQ multiplex PCR; TCRdb lists only in-frame clones, some missing. The repertoire includes about 150,000 clones, around 83% of them detected once, and 2.1% sits in the top ten. Sequences were obtained from PBMCs. These receptors were taken from a human donor in good health.

The sample holds one count of this clone. The chain links TRBV2 to TRBJ1-5; 8 bases map to TRBD1. The CDR3 totals 16 residues. The trim removed 5 bases at V and 1 base at J, leaving 7 bases unmatched. Germline V gene data show CDR1 as SNHLY and CDR2 as FYNNEI. The DNA of the CDR3 is TGTGCCAGCAGTCCTGACAGGGGCAAGAGCAATCAGCCCCAGCATTTT. Amino acid sequence: CASSPDRGKSNQPQHF.

This rearrangement joins TRBV6-1 to TRBJ1-1; 9 bases map to TRBD1. V trimming: 5 bases; J trimming: 3 bases; junction bases outside the gene matches: 4. There are 14 residues in the CDR3. Germline lookup yields CDR1 MNHNS and CDR2 SASEGT. As DNA, the CDR3 is TGTGCCAGCAGTAGCAGGACAGGGGACACTGAAGCTTTCTTT. Protein product: CASSSRTGDTEAFF.

The chain joins TRBV6-6 to TRBJ2-1; a possible D gene is TRBD2 (6 bases). The CDR3 spans 15 residues. Germline V gene lookup returns CDR1 MNHNY and CDR2 SVGAGI (reference sequence). Deletions cut 7 bases from V and 2 bases from J, with 15 bases between. CDR3 DNA: TGTGCCAGCATGGGATTGGGGGAGGCCTACAATGAGCAGTTCTTC. This encodes CASMGLGEAYNEQFF.

The chain couples TRBV5-1 to TRBJ2-3; 8 bases are shared with TRBD1. The germline CDR1 and CDR2 sequences are SGHRS and YFSETQ. The CDR3 sequence is 15 residues long. V lost 2 bases to trimming and J lost 0 bases; unmatched junction nucleotides: 2. The CDR3 DNA follows: TGCGCCAGCAGCTTAGGACAGGGCAGCACAGATACGCAGTATTTT. Translating gives CASSLGQGSTDTQYF. Using reference TRBV5-1 and TRBJ2-3 for the parts outside the CDR3, the full variable domain is KAGVTQTPRYLIKTRGQQVTLSCSPISGHRSVSWYQQTPGQGLQFLFEYFSETQRNKGNFPGRFSGRQFSNSRSEMNVSTLELGDSALYLCASSLGQGSTDTQYFGPGTRLTVL.

The rearrangement links TRBV6-6 to TRBJ2-3; 10 nucleotides align to TRBD2. The V gene end was trimmed by 5 bases and the J gene end by 3 bases; junction bases not matched to a gene: 5. The germline V gene has CDR1 MNHNY and CDR2 SVGAGI (reference sequence). The CDR3 contains 15 residues. The chain's CDR3 is CASSLPSGGTDTQYF. In DNA, the CDR3 is TGTGCCAGCAGTCTCCCTAGCGGGGGAACAGATACGCAGTATTTT.

The chain is built from TRBV5-8 and TRBJ1-2, with D perhaps matching TRBD1 (5 bases). Germline V CDR1 and CDR2: SGHTS, YDEGEE. V was clipped by 1 base and J by 9 bases, with 13 bases between them. The CDR3 runs 13 residues. The CDR3 coding sequence is TGTGCCAGCAGCTTGAGGCCGCGGGGGAGCTACACCTTC. Its translation is CASSLRPRGSYTF.

The chain links TRBV5-5 to TRBJ2-7; TRBD1 is a possible D gene (5 bases). CDR1 is SGHKS, CDR2 YYEKEE, per germline (reference sequence). The ends were cut back, 4 bases at V and 2 bases at J, with 10 bases in the middle. The CDR3 totals 13 residues. The CDR3 spells CASSPDTPYEQYF. The CDR3 DNA sequence: TGTGCCAGCAGCCCGGACACACCCTACGAGCAGTACTTC. Filled out from reference TRBV5-5 and TRBJ2-7, the complete variable domain reads DAGVTQSPTHLIKTRGQQVTLRCSPISGHKSVSWYQQVLGQGPQFIFQYYEKEERGRGNFPDRFSARQFPNYSSELNVNALLLGDSALYLCASSPDTPYEQYFGPGTRLTVT.

This clone was seen just once. The chain couples TRBV28 to TRBJ2-7; D might be TRBD2 (6 bases). Germline lookup yields CDR1 MDHEN and CDR2 SYDVKM. This CDR3 spans 14 amino acids. V was trimmed by 6 bases and J by 5 bases, leaving 17 bases between them. This chain's CDR3 is CASRGGGRNHEQYF. In nucleotides, the CDR3 is TGTGCCAGCAGGGGTGGAGGGCGGAATCACGAGCAGTACTTC.

The DNA of the CDR3 is TGTGCCAGCGAAGAAGTCGTAGGACAGGGCTCGAGCCCCGGGGAGCTGTTTTTT. This sequence encodes CASEEVVGQGSSPGELFF. The gene calls are TRBV9 and TRBJ2-2, with 8 nucleotides matching TRBD1. This CDR3 is 18 amino acids long. With 7 bases clipped from V and 6 bases from J, the junction kept 20 bases outside the gene matches. Looked up from germline, CDR1 is SGDLS and CDR2 is YYNGEE.

The gene calls are TRBV21-1 and TRBJ1-2; the D call TRBD1 from the table was never checked on the DNA. TRBV21-1 is a recognized pseudogene. The length of the CDR3 is 16 residues. Here the CDR3 DNA reads TGTGCCAGCAGCAATTTGGTCCAGGGGGCTTCCTATGGCTACACCTTC. Residues: CASSNLVQGASYGYTF.

The gene calls are TRBV29-1 and TRBJ2-6; no firm D call. V was trimmed by 4 bases and J by 1 base, leaving 11 bases between them. Per the germline V gene, CDR1 is SQVTM and CDR2 is ANQGSEA. The CDR3 runs to 15 residues. The CDR3 DNA is TGCAGCGTTGCCGGTGCAGGATCTGGGGCCAACGTCCTGACTTTC. It translates to CSVAGAGSGANVLTF. The full variable domain, its missing parts supplied by reference TRBV29-1 and TRBJ2-6, is SAVISQKPSRDICQRGTSLTIQCQVDSQVTMMFWYRQQPGQSLTLIATANQGSEATYESGFVIDKFPISRPNLTFSTLTVSNMSPEDSSIYLCSVAGAGSGANVLTFGAGSRLTVL.

The J gene is TRBJ1-5, the V gene TRBV4-1, with TRBD1 matching over 9 bases. CDR3 length equals 14 residues. J lost 9 bases, V lost 4 bases, and 7 bases had no gene match. Germline V gene sequence: CDR1 MGHRA, CDR2 YSYEKL. CDR3 in amino acids: CASSPRQGEGPQHF. CDR3 nucleotides: TGCGCCAGCAGCCCTAGACAGGGGGAAGGGCCCCAGCATTTT.

The J gene is TRBJ1-2, the V gene TRBV29-1, with a possible D match to TRBD1 (5 bases). CDR1 is SQVTM, CDR2 ANQGSEA, per germline. The CDR3 totals 12 residues. Trimming pared 4 bases from V and 8 bases from J, leaving 14 bases between. CDR3 bases: TGCAGCGTTGGGGGGGAACCGGGCGGCTACACCTTC. Translated, it gives CSVGGEPGGYTF.

This sequence joins TRBV2 and TRBJ1-2; 8 bases line up with TRBD1. CDR3 size: 15 residues. Germline CDR1 and CDR2: SNHLY and FYNNEI. J gave up 3 bases and V 4 bases, and 7 bases lay outside the gene matches. CDR3 amino acids: CASSGPQGQDYGYTF. In DNA form, the CDR3 reads TGTGCCAGCAGTGGTCCCCAGGGACAGGACTATGGCTACACCTTC.

The V gene is TRBV11-2, the J gene TRBJ1-2; a possible D gene is TRBD1 (6 bases). This CDR3 is built from 14 residues. Germline-derived CDR1 and CDR2 are SGHAT and FQNNGV. Trimming pared 5 bases from V and 4 bases from J, leaving 14 bases between. The chain's CDR3 is CASSPQTGSYGYTF. The CDR3, as DNA: TGTGCCAGCAGCCCCCAGACAGGATCCTATGGCTACACCTTC.

This clone was found a few times. This chain joins TRBV13 and TRBJ2-1; maybe TRBD1 (6 bases). The germline V gene encodes CDR1 PRHDT and CDR2 FYEKMQ (reference sequence). Trimming left V 0 bases short and J 4 bases short, with 7 bases between. This CDR3 is built from 14 residues. The CDR3 DNA sequence: TGTGCCAGCAGCTTAGGACAGGGTTACAATGAGCAGTTCTTC. Protein: CASSLGQGYNEQFF.

A remark on this clone: Sequence at one end of the junction differs from germline and may be a read error. V is TRBV11-2 and J is TRBJ2-1, with D unclear. CDR3 length equals 15 residues. Germline values: CDR1 SGHAT, CDR2 FQNNGV. DNA for the CDR3: TGTGCCAGCAGTTTAGGTGATAGCTCCTACAATGAGCAGTTCTTC. Its protein product is CASSLGDSSYNEQFF.

V is TRBV10-2 and J is TRBJ2-7, with 7 bases fitting TRBD1. Germline V gene lookup returns CDR1 WSHSY and CDR2 SAAADI. This CDR3 has 13 amino acids. V was clipped by 6 bases and J by 3 bases; unmatched bases: 5. DNA for the CDR3: TGCGCCAGCAGGAAAGGGACAGTCTACGAGCAGTACTTC. This sequence encodes CASRKGTVYEQYF.

This sequence joins TRBV11-2 and TRBJ1-3; TRBD1 aligns across 9 bases. The CDR3 has 17 amino acids. CDR1 and CDR2 from the germline V gene are SGHAT and FQNNGV. V gave up 0 bases and J gave up 3 bases; unmatched junction bases: 6. The CDR3 spells CASSLDPGTGFGNTIYF. The CDR3 DNA is TGTGCCAGCAGCTTAGATCCCGGGACAGGGTTTGGAAACACCATATATTTT.

This chain connects TRBV6-1 to TRBJ1-4; 8 bases align to TRBD1. The CDR3 extends over 13 amino acids. The V gene end was trimmed by 8 bases and the J gene end by 8 bases; junction bases not matched to a gene: 7. The V gene's germline CDR1 is MNHNS and CDR2 SASEGT. DNA for the CDR3: TGTGCCAGCCAGACAGGGGCAGAAGAAAAACTGTTTTTT. Translating gives CASQTGAEEKLFF.